This TCR beta chain was recorded in a study of CD8+ T cells in alopecia areata (dated by TCRdb to 2016 to 2019). About the full investigation: The study used high-throughput TCRbeta sequencing to examine T cell clonal expansion in alopecia areata, in both the C3H/HeJ mouse model and human patients. The RNA source kit depended on sample type: the PAXgene miRNA kit for fixed scalp, the miRNeasy kit for PBMCs, and the RNeasy kit for mouse skin. Clonality in the scalp was compared among normal scalp (n=4), patchy alopecia areata scalp (n=8), and alopecia totalis/universalis scalp (n=8). In humans, TCRbeta sequencing was performed on scalp tissue and on sorted CD4+ and CD8+ peripheral blood T cells from healthy controls and from patients with patchy or totalis/universalis alopecia areata. TCRbeta CDR3 regions were amplified by immunoSEQ multiplex PCR using 35 Vbeta forward and 13 Jbeta reverse primers.

The CDR1 and CDR2 encoded by the germline V gene (reference sequence) are GTSNPN and SVGIG. The CDR3 numbers 13 residues from cysteine through phenylalanine. CDR3 DNA only is kept here, 39 bases in frame from base 1. V loses 4 bases, J loses 12 bases, and the germline ends lie 20 bases apart. Lesional scalp punch biopsies and peripheral blood were obtained from alopecia areata patients. PBMCs were separated by density centrifugation and stained for CD3, CD4 and CD8, after which CD4+ and CD8+ T cells were sorted on a FACSAria. Untreated alopecia areata patients were recruited as part of a multicenter biomarker study. Blood CD8+ T cells from roughly 5 biomarker-study patients were further sorted into NKG2D-low and NKG2D-high fractions. The method behind the library was the immunoSEQ multiplex PCR assay. For TCR sequencing, RNA was extracted from every sample and reverse transcribed into cDNA to serve as template. First-strand cDNA was synthesized using SuperScript III with a 2:1 mix of oligo-dT and random hexamers. A synthetic immune receptor repertoire was used to measure amplification bias, and any remaining bias was corrected computationally. The authors processed their data as follows. Raw reads were preprocessed for error removal, and CDR3 was defined according to IMGT conventions as running from the conserved cysteine to phenylalanine. Clonality was computed as 1 minus the Shannon entropy, with the entropy normalized by log2 of the number of productive unique TCRs. Whether scalp clones were CD4 or CD8 was inferred by matching scalp TCRbeta sequences against CD4 and CD8 repertoires sorted from blood. TCRdb holds this immuneACCESS table with in-frame rearrangements only. Some clones are missing; in checked studies, unresolved V genes explain under half, and the rest has no known cause. Clonal size and the V and J genes are those of that table, whereas D and trimming came from the DNA. This sample comprises under 150,000 clones, about 46% of them detected only once. In total, the top ten clones hold 10% to 13% of the sample.

Study-wide findings and limitations: Unlike mouse skin, where gammadelta T cells dominate, normal human skin contains resident alphabeta T cells that get sequenced too, which complicates analysis of the scalp TCR repertoire. Compared with mice, TCR sequences shared between patients were less clear, possibly partly because of HLA diversity across the patient population. Compared with normal scalp, lesional scalp had higher clonality and more expanded CD8+ clones, particularly in alopecia totalis/universalis, a pattern that suggests antigenic drive.

As regards this clone: This clone's antigen is unknown. Base quality data are lacking; no much larger clone is found one base away.

This TCR derives from a human donor with alopecia areata. The sample taken for sequencing was NKG2D-low CD8+ T cells sorted from blood. The intended sense of this specimen's cell subset or site label: sorted CD8+ NKG2D-low blood T cells. The V gene is TRBV30 and the J gene is TRBJ2-3, with no reliable assignment of the D segment. The bases are TGTGCCTGGATGTGGCGAGAGCATCAAACCCAGTATTTT. Its amino acids are CAWMWREHQTQYF.